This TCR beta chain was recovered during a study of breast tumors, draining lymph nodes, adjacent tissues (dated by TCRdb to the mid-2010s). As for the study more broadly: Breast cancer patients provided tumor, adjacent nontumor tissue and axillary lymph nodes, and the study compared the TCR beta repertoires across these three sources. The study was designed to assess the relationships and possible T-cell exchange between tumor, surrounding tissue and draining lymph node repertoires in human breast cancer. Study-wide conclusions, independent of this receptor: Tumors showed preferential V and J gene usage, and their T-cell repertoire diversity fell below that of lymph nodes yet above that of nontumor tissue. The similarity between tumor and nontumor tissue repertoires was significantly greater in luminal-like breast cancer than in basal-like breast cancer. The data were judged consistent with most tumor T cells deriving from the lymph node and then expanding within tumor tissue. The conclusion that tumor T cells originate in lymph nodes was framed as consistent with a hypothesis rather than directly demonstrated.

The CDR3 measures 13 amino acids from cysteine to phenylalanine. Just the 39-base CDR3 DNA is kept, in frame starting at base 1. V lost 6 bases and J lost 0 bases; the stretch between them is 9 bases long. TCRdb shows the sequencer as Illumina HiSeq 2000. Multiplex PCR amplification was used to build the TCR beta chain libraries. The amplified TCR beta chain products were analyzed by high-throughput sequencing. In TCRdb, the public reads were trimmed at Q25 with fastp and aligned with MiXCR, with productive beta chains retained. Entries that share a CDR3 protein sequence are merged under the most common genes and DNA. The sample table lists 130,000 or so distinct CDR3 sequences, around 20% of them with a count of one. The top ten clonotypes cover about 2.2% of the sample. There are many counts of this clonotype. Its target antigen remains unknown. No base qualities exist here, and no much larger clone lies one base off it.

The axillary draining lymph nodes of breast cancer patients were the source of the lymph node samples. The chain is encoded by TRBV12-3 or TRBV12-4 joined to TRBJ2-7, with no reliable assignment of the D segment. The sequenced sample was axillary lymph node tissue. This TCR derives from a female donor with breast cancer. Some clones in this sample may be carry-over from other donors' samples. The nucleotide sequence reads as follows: TGTGCCAGCAGATCCTTATACTCCTACGAGCAGTACTTC. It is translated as CASRSLYSYEQYF.